This TCR beta chain was recorded in a study of neurological immune-mediated disorders. Documented time point: longitudinal time-point 1 (baseline). This clonotype was seen many times. In TCRdb, the 5' RACE reads were re-called with MiXCR into one record per CDR3 protein. Seen here are tens of thousands of distinct CDR3 sequences, about a tenth observed once, and the top ten hold about 9.6%. The germline V gene has CDR1 SGHDT and CDR2 YYEEEE. V lost 4 bases, J lost 2 bases, and 13 bases lay in between. The CDR3 sequence is 15 residues long. The TCR was taken from a man aged 25 to 40 in good health. The source material was PBMCs. The V call is TRBV5-6, the J call TRBJ1-3; D unclear. The CDR3 loop is CASSEIAGAGNTIYF. CDR3 DNA: TGTGCCAGCAGCGAAATTGCTGGGGCTGGAAACACCATATATTTT.